The 3 T cell receptor beta chains given below trace back to one sample, sequenced in a study of blood T cell repertoires in COVID-19. TCRdb's table, derived via immunoSEQ multiplex PCR, lists solely in-frame clones and lacks some. In the table there are about 89,000 clones, 70% to 80% of which are singletons. Sequenced material: peripheral blood. Receptors originate from a human donor in a cohort sampled during active COVID-19.

The chain carries TRBV20-1 and TRBJ2-3; maybe TRBD2 (6 bases). This CDR3 contains 15 residues. Looked up from germline, CDR1 is DFQATT and CDR2 is SNEGSKA (reference sequence). Trimming removed 3 bases from V and 0 bases from J, with 13 bases in between. This CDR3 is CSASLGRLSTDTQYF. CDR3 in DNA: TGCAGTGCTAGTCTCGGGAGACTTAGCACAGATACGCAGTATTTT.

The DNA for the CDR3 is TGTGCCTGGAGTGTGGGGGGGAATAATGAAAAACTGTTTTTT. It translates to CAWSVGGNNEKLFF. The chain has TRBV30 and TRBJ1-4, with a tentative D call TRBD1 (5 bases). Trimming left V 0 bases short and J 4 bases short, with 9 bases between. This CDR3 has 14 amino acids. CDR1 is GTSNPN and CDR2 is SVGIG in the germline V gene (reference sequence).

This clone has just one count. The chain couples TRBV19 to TRBJ2-5; D is unresolved. The CDR3 is 13 residues long. In germline, CDR1 is LNHDA, CDR2 SQIVND (reference sequence). Between the trimmed V and J ends, which lost 5 bases and 5 bases, there was a span of 12 bases. CDR3 nucleotides: TGTGCCAGTAGTTTTCTAAGCGCTGAGACCCAGTACTTC. It is translated as CASSFLSAETQYF.